A selection of T cell receptor beta chains follows, all from one sample in a study of T cells in Graves' hyperthyroidism and ophthalmopathy. TCRdb called the multiplex PCR reads again in MiXCR, with one record for every CDR3 protein. Of about 640,000 distinct CDR3 sequences listed, around 21% are singletons. The source material was blood. All receptors come from a man aged 25 to 45 with Graves' ophthalmopathy. Both conserved end residues are part of each CDR3. A D gene is named only where the DNA matches it firmly. Clone sizes are given selectively: once, few, many, or a class where the clone is expanded.

j_call: TRBJ2-7; clone_size: -; d_call: -; v_call: TRBV7-9; cdr3_aa: CASSPLQSYEQYF; cdr3_nt: TGTGCCAGCAGCCCTCTCCAGAGTTACGAGCAGTACTTC
j_call: TRBJ1-5; clone_size: -; d_call: -; v_call: TRBV12-3/TRBV12-4; cdr3_aa: CASSGTQNQPQHF; cdr3_nt: TGTGCCAGCAGTGGGACCCAGAATCAGCCCCAGCATTTT
j_call: TRBJ1-1; clone_size: few; d_call: TRBD1; v_call: TRBV19; cdr3_aa: CASTTTGFAEAFF; cdr3_nt: TGTGCCAGTACCACGACAGGGTTCGCTGAAGCTTTCTTT
j_call: TRBJ2-1; clone_size: -; d_call: -; v_call: TRBV14; cdr3_aa: CASSLSIGRSSYNEQFF; cdr3_nt: TGTGCCAGCAGTTTATCGATCGGACGGAGCTCCTACAATGAGCAGTTCTTC
j_call: TRBJ2-7; clone_size: many; d_call: TRBD1; v_call: TRBV11-2; cdr3_aa: CASSSRTGTSGEQYF; cdr3_nt: TGTGCCAGCAGCTCGCGGACAGGGACTTCGGGCGAGCAGTACTTC
j_call: TRBJ1-1; clone_size: few; d_call: -; v_call: TRBV25-1; cdr3_aa: CASSPWRTGGLGPMNTEAFF; cdr3_nt: TGTGCCAGCAGTCCATGGAGGACGGGGGGACTCGGGCCCATGAACACTGAAGCTTTCTTT
j_call: TRBJ1-2; clone_size: few; d_call: -; v_call: TRBV19; cdr3_aa: CASSAHPWVYGYTF; cdr3_nt: TGTGCCAGTAGTGCACACCCTTGGGTTTATGGCTACACCTTC
j_call: TRBJ2-1; clone_size: few; d_call: TRBD2; v_call: TRBV27; cdr3_aa: CASRNSGRGEQFF; cdr3_nt: TGTGCCAGCAGAAATAGCGGGAGGGGGGAGCAGTTCTTC
j_call: TRBJ1-1; clone_size: many; d_call: -; v_call: TRBV28; cdr3_aa: CASSAAGGTTEAFF; cdr3_nt: TGTGCCAGCAGTGCCGCCGGGGGGACCACTGAAGCTTTCTTT
j_call: TRBJ2-3; clone_size: -; d_call: -; v_call: TRBV5-4; cdr3_aa: CASSDQLGTDTQYF; cdr3_nt: TGTGCCAGCAGCGACCAGCTAGGCACAGATACGCAGTATTTT
j_call: TRBJ2-1; clone_size: -; d_call: TRBD2; v_call: TRBV12-3/TRBV12-4; cdr3_aa: CASSYGSGSNEQFF; cdr3_nt: TGTGCCAGCAGTTATGGTAGCGGGAGTAATGAGCAGTTCTTC
j_call: TRBJ2-1; clone_size: many; d_call: -; v_call: TRBV5-1; cdr3_aa: CASSLPENNEQFF; cdr3_nt: TGCGCCAGCAGCTTGCCTGAAAACAATGAGCAGTTCTTC
j_call: TRBJ2-3; clone_size: many; d_call: -; v_call: TRBV2; cdr3_aa: CASLRDWPTSTDTQYF; cdr3_nt: TGTGCCAGTCTGAGGGACTGGCCTACTAGCACAGATACGCAGTATTTT
j_call: TRBJ2-3; clone_size: few; d_call: -; v_call: TRBV24-1; cdr3_aa: CATSDSGRGTADTQYF; cdr3_nt: TGTGCCACCAGTGACTCGGGAAGGGGGACCGCAGATACGCAGTATTTT
j_call: TRBJ2-1; clone_size: few; d_call: -; v_call: TRBV7-9; cdr3_aa: CASSLGRPRGVYNEQFF; cdr3_nt: TGTGCCAGCAGCTTAGGGAGGCCCAGGGGGGTCTACAATGAGCAGTTCTTC
j_call: TRBJ1-2; clone_size: -; d_call: TRBD1; v_call: TRBV6-5; cdr3_aa: CASSYLLPGQGDYGYTF; cdr3_nt: TGTGCCAGCAGTTACTTGTTACCGGGACAGGGGGACTATGGCTACACCTTC
j_call: TRBJ2-1; clone_size: many; d_call: -; v_call: TRBV18; cdr3_aa: CASSPRDTNNEQFF; cdr3_nt: TGTGCCAGCTCACCACGGGACACAAACAATGAGCAGTTCTTC
j_call: TRBJ1-5; clone_size: once; d_call: -; v_call: TRBV9; cdr3_aa: CASSVAGAVNQPQHF; cdr3_nt: TGTGCCAGCAGCGTAGCTGGTGCAGTTAATCAGCCCCAGCATTTT
j_call: TRBJ2-7; clone_size: -; d_call: TRBD2; v_call: TRBV5-4; cdr3_aa: CASSQEGLAGGYSYEQYF; cdr3_nt: TGTGCCAGCAGCCAAGAAGGACTAGCGGGAGGATATTCCTACGAGCAGTACTTC
j_call: TRBJ2-5; clone_size: -; d_call: TRBD2; v_call: TRBV24-1; cdr3_aa: CATSDPGLAGGPETQYF; cdr3_nt: TGTGCCACCAGTGATCCGGGACTAGCGGGAGGGCCGGAGACCCAGTACTTC
j_call: TRBJ1-1; clone_size: many; d_call: TRBD1; v_call: TRBV28; cdr3_aa: CASSFRTGYTEAFF; cdr3_nt: TGTGCCAGCAGTTTTAGGACAGGGTACACTGAAGCTTTCTTT
j_call: TRBJ2-1; clone_size: many; d_call: -; v_call: TRBV24-1; cdr3_aa: CATSDLGVANNEQFF; cdr3_nt: TGTGCCACCAGTGATTTGGGTGTGGCGAACAATGAGCAGTTCTTC
j_call: TRBJ1-5; clone_size: -; d_call: TRBD1; v_call: TRBV27; cdr3_aa: CASRKGGLNQPQHF; cdr3_nt: TGTGCCAGCAGGAAAGGGGGCCTCAATCAGCCCCAGCATTTT
j_call: TRBJ2-5; clone_size: -; d_call: -; v_call: TRBV28; cdr3_aa: CASNPHSGLLGTQETQYF; cdr3_nt: TGTGCCAGCAACCCTCACTCGGGACTCCTAGGGACCCAAGAGACCCAGTACTTC
j_call: TRBJ1-6; clone_size: -; d_call: -; v_call: TRBV6-1; cdr3_aa: CASSQGGYNSPLHF; cdr3_nt: TGTGCCAGCTCCCAGGGTGGCTATAATTCACCCCTCCACTTT
j_call: TRBJ2-2; clone_size: -; d_call: -; v_call: TRBV12-3/TRBV12-4; cdr3_aa: CASRTFSWGTGELFF; cdr3_nt: TGTGCCAGCAGGACTTTTTCCTGGGGCACCGGGGAGCTGTTTTTT
j_call: TRBJ2-3; clone_size: many; d_call: -; v_call: TRBV4-3; cdr3_aa: CASSQDRGATDTQYF; cdr3_nt: TGCGCCAGCAGCCAAGATCGCGGGGCCACAGATACGCAGTATTTT
j_call: TRBJ1-1; clone_size: -; d_call: TRBD1; v_call: TRBV7-2; cdr3_aa: CASSQGRGRAFF; cdr3_nt: TGTGCCAGCAGCCAAGGCAGGGGGCGAGCTTTCTTT
j_call: TRBJ2-4; clone_size: many; d_call: -; v_call: TRBV11-2; cdr3_aa: CASSLEWTAKNIQYF; cdr3_nt: TGTGCCAGCAGCTTAGAGTGGACGGCCAAAAACATTCAGTACTTC
j_call: TRBJ2-7; clone_size: -; d_call: -; v_call: TRBV10-3; cdr3_aa: CAISGDMAEQYF; cdr3_nt: TGTGCCATCAGTGGGGACATGGCCGAGCAGTACTTC
j_call: TRBJ1-2; clone_size: many; d_call: TRBD1; v_call: TRBV30; cdr3_aa: CALPGQEANYGYTF; cdr3_nt: TGTGCCTTACCTGGACAGGAGGCTAACTATGGCTACACCTTC
j_call: TRBJ1-1; clone_size: few; d_call: TRBD1; v_call: TRBV12-3/TRBV12-4; cdr3_aa: CASRLTGQRFRTEAFF; cdr3_nt: TGTGCCAGCAGGCTAACGGGACAGCGGTTTAGGACTGAAGCTTTCTTT
j_call: TRBJ1-2; clone_size: few; d_call: TRBD1; v_call: TRBV12-3/TRBV12-4; cdr3_aa: CASREIGGGYTF; cdr3_nt: TGTGCCAGCAGAGAGATAGGGGGCGGCTACACCTTC
j_call: TRBJ2-7; clone_size: many; d_call: TRBD1; v_call: TRBV7-8; cdr3_aa: CASSLALGTAYEQYF; cdr3_nt: TGTGCCAGCAGCTTAGCGCTGGGGACAGCCTACGAGCAGTACTTC
j_call: TRBJ1-4; clone_size: -; d_call: -; v_call: TRBV14; cdr3_aa: CASSQAGTYSEKLFF; cdr3_nt: TGTGCCAGCAGCCAAGCCGGGACATATTCTGAAAAACTGTTTTTT
j_call: TRBJ2-1; clone_size: few; d_call: -; v_call: TRBV9; cdr3_aa: CASSVGEVRQSSYNEQFF; cdr3_nt: TGTGCCAGCAGCGTAGGAGAAGTACGGCAGAGCTCCTACAATGAGCAGTTCTTC
j_call: TRBJ2-1; clone_size: many; d_call: TRBD2; v_call: TRBV5-1; cdr3_aa: CASSTSGRAPNEQFF; cdr3_nt: TGCGCCAGCAGCACTAGCGGGAGGGCCCCCAATGAGCAGTTCTTC
j_call: TRBJ2-7; clone_size: many; d_call: -; v_call: TRBV2; cdr3_aa: CASPRMAGAHEYF; cdr3_nt: TGTGCCAGCCCAAGGATGGCAGGGGCCCATGAGTACTTC
j_call: TRBJ1-5; clone_size: -; d_call: -; v_call: TRBV6-1; cdr3_aa: CASSEAGGVAQPQHF; cdr3_nt: TGTGCCAGCAGTGAAGCCGGGGGAGTTGCTCAGCCCCAGCATTTT